This T cell receptor beta chain was captured in a study of T cell clonality in common variable immunodeficiency. The method was immunoSEQ multiplex PCR; TCRdb's version includes in-frame clones alone and lacks a portion of them. The sample is made up of 75,000 to 85,000 clones, none counted only once. This clone was seen many times. The read ends 3 residues early relative to the CDR3; the germline J gene fills the gap. V was trimmed by 6 bases and J by 2 bases, leaving 15 bases between them. This CDR3 comprises 15 residues. Germline CDR1 is SNHLY and CDR2 is FYNNEI. Sequencing was performed on peripheral blood mononuclear cells. The TCR sequence derives from a person between 18 and 75 years old in good health. This sequence joins TRBV2 and TRBJ2-3; weak D call: TRBD2 (5 bases). CDR3 residues: CASRGPSGPTDTQYF. The CDR3 bases that were read are TGTGCCAGCAGGGGCCCAAGCGGCCCCACAGATACG.